Listed below are T cell receptor beta chains from one sample, sequenced in a study of cytomegalovirus exposure and HLA in healthy donors. The table came from immunoSEQ multiplex PCR; TCRdb's copy has only in-frame clones and leaves some out. The sample holds 100,000 to 120,000 clones, 76% seen once. The sample was PBMCs. These receptors all stem from a young man in good health and CMV-seropositive. CDR3s include the opening cysteine and the closing phenylalanine or tryptophan. D genes are given only for firm matches. The size entry is marked missing in some rows and otherwise reads once, few, many or a size class.

size	D	V	J	length	CDR3	DNA
few	-	TRBV9	TRBJ1-4	14	CASSVGANNEKLFF	TGTGCCAGCAGCGTAGGGGCCAATAATGAAAAACTGTTTTTT
-	-	TRBV7-2	TRBJ1-5	12	CASSLGSQPQHF	TGTGCCAGCAGCTTAGGCAGTCAGCCCCAGCATTTT
-	TRBD1	TRBV4-3	TRBJ1-5	15	CASSQLTGATRPQHF	TGCGCCAGCAGCCAACTGACAGGGGCCACGAGGCCCCAGCATTTT
-	-	TRBV27	TRBJ1-1	16	CASSSPLGGSNAEAFF	TGTGCCAGCAGTTCCCCCCTCGGGGGGTCCAACGCTGAAGCTTTCTTT
-	-	TRBV5-4	TRBJ1-1	14	CASSLVGVNTEAFF	TGTGCCAGCAGCTTGGTCGGAGTGAACACTGAAGCTTTCTTT
-	-	TRBV28	TRBJ1-5	12	CASSLGGQPQHF	TGTGCCAGCAGTTTAGGCGGTCAGCCCCAGCATTTT
-	TRBD1	TRBV6-5	TRBJ1-2	15	CASRGTGTANYGYTF	TGTGCCAGCAGGGGAACCGGGACAGCTAACTATGGCTACACCTTC
-	TRBD1	TRBV10-3	TRBJ2-7	13	CAIRTFDRGEQYF	TGTGCCATCAGAACATTCGACAGGGGCGAGCAGTACTTC
-	-	TRBV2	TRBJ2-5	12	CARGGARETQYF	TGTGCCAGGGGCGGGGCCCGAGAGACCCAGTACTTC
few	-	TRBV4-3	TRBJ1-4	16	CASSQVRGGVGEKLFF	TGCGCCAGCAGCCAAGTCCGGGGGGGAGTGGGTGAAAAACTGTTTTTT
-	TRBD2	TRBV19	TRBJ2-7	12	CASNLGGGEQYF	TGTGCCAGTAACCTCGGGGGGGGCGAGCAGTACTTC
-	-	TRBV5-6	TRBJ1-1	12	CASSSPGIEAFF	TGTGCCAGCAGCTCCCCAGGGATTGAAGCTTTCTTT
-	TRBD1	TRBV5-1	TRBJ2-7	16	CASSSGGQGWSYEQYF	TGCGCCAGCAGCTCAGGTGGACAGGGTTGGTCCTACGAGCAGTACTTC